The rows below give T cell receptor beta chains drawn from one sample of a study of control samples from healthy donors and cancer patients. Sequenced by immunoSEQ multiplex PCR; TCRdb stores in-frame clones only, minus some. The sample has tens of thousands of clones, roughly 94% seen once. What was sequenced was blood. The receptors were sampled from a man aged 60-69 years in good health. CDR3s include the opening cysteine and the closing phenylalanine or tryptophan. A D gene is named only where the DNA matches it firmly. A clone size is listed for some rows: how often the clone was seen (once, few, many), or a class if it is expanded.

d_call clone_size j_call cdr3_length v_call cdr3_aa
TRBD2 NA TRBJ2-5 10 TRBV7-2 CACGGETQYF
TRBD1 NA TRBJ1-1 16 TRBV18 CASSGRQGIWNTEAFF
TRBD1 NA TRBJ1-1 13 TRBV30 CAWRGQPNTEAFF
NA NA TRBJ2-7 14 TRBV7-7 CASSQGGALGEQYF
NA once TRBJ1-2 15 TRBV6-5 CASSSRQTLNYGYTF
NA few TRBJ1-2 14 TRBV6-5 CASRTRGAANGYTF
NA NA TRBJ1-1 14 TRBV6-6 CASSYSTVNTEAFF
TRBD1 NA TRBJ2-7 15 TRBV10-2 CASHLPGQNSYEQYF
TRBD1 NA TRBJ2-1 13 TRBV7-9 CASRKTGVGEQFF
NA few TRBJ1-6 16 TRBV16 CASSHGRLTVNSPLHF
NA NA TRBJ1-1 14 TRBV6-5 CASTHSVSDTEAFF
TRBD1 NA TRBJ1-1 14 TRBV28 CATKGARGNTEAFF
NA NA TRBJ1-4 15 TRBV5-1 CASSFLGPRDEKLFF
NA once TRBJ2-7 14 TRBV19 CASSMGSPSYEQYF
NA once TRBJ1-1 15 TRBV29-1 CSVGGGGRSNTEAFF
NA NA TRBJ1-2 15 TRBV28 CASKPLGTTNYGYTF
TRBD1 few TRBJ1-4 13 TRBV7-3 CASSLNRGEKLFF
NA NA TRBJ1-3 12 TRBV11-2 CASSLPRNTIYF
NA NA TRBJ2-5 12 TRBV10-3 CATEGSSETQYF
TRBD1 NA TRBJ1-2 13 TRBV6-1 CASSELGTGKGTF
NA NA TRBJ2-3 14 TRBV13 CASSLTGRSDTQYF
NA NA TRBJ1-3 15 TRBV5-4 CASSLRGATGNTIYF
NA NA TRBJ2-3 15 TRBV4-3 CASSLGGGSSDTQYF
NA NA TRBJ1-1 15 TRBV14 CASSQELGVYTEAFF
TRBD1 NA TRBJ1-2 15 TRBV6-5 CASSYSGQGGYGYTF
TRBD1 NA TRBJ1-5 13 TRBV9 CASGTGGNQPQHF
NA once TRBJ2-2 15 TRBV19 CASRKGRGNTGELFF
NA NA TRBJ2-3 15 TRBV19 CASTIRGVVTDTQYF
NA NA TRBJ1-1 14 TRBV7-2 CASSSANRNTEAFF
TRBD2 once TRBJ2-7 14 TRBV9 CASSLRGLADEQYF
TRBD1 NA TRBJ2-7 18 TRBV7-9 CASSLATGQGDLYSEQYF
NA NA TRBJ2-2 13 TRBV7-9 CASSSPNTGELFF
NA NA TRBJ1-1 15 TRBV18 CASSLGVGANTEAFF
NA NA TRBJ2-7 13 TRBV19 CASSTTVTYEQYF
NA NA TRBJ1-1 14 TRBV27 CASSSWGSNTEAFF
NA NA TRBJ2-1 16 TRBV3-1/TRBV3-2 CASSQGGRGAYNEQFF
NA NA TRBJ1-4 14 TRBV27 CASGGAAANEKLFF
NA once TRBJ1-1 14 TRBV19 CASSRSTISGEAFF
TRBD1 NA TRBJ1-3 17 TRBV6-1 CASSEALNQGGVNTIYF
NA NA TRBJ1-1 16 TRBV7-9 CASSPMSGAVTTEAFF
NA NA TRBJ1-3 16 TRBV27 CASSLSPGASGNTIYF
NA few TRBJ1-2 11 TRBV7-9 CASSLERYYTF
NA NA TRBJ1-5 13 TRBV5-6 CASSLAEDQPQHF
NA NA TRBJ1-6 15 TRBV6-5 CASSYLGDYNSPLHF
NA NA TRBJ1-1 13 TRBV18 CASFRGGNTEAFF
NA NA TRBJ1-6 15 TRBV20-1 CSASRDGLRNSPLHF
NA NA TRBJ2-3 13 TRBV4-1 CASSHPKTDTQYF
TRBD1 NA TRBJ1-1 14 TRBV28 CASRPQGAGTEAFF
TRBD1 NA TRBJ2-5 17 TRBV10-3 CAISGGQGSFLRETQYF
TRBD2 NA TRBJ2-7 16 TRBV7-2 CASSLAPGGGVHEQYF